This TCR beta chain was found in a study of T-cell reconstitution after alpha-beta-depleted transplantation in children. Between the trimmed V and J ends, which lost 6 bases and 1 base, there was a span of 12 bases. In germline, CDR1 is ENHRY, CDR2 SYGVKD. The CDR3 runs to 14 residues. This clonotype was observed a few times. Its antigen is still unknown. Study findings and constraints: Roughly two months post-transplant, alpha-beta T cells reportedly originated from several hundred graft clones that had expanded.

A TCRbeta library incorporating unique molecular identifiers was prepared. TCRdb called the PCR reads again in MiXCR, with one record for every CDR3 protein. The sample carries fewer than 250,000 distinct CDR3 sequences, 17% recorded once. The receptor was isolated from a male patient under 10 years old who had a stem cell transplant for acute lymphoblastic leukemia, so the T cells may come from the graft donor. This chain links TRBV10-3 with TRBJ1-1, with D possibly being TRBD1 (5 bases). The material was PBMCs, mostly from graft donor cells, obtained 360 days after TCRalphabeta/CD19-depleted stem cell transplant. The chain's CDR3 is CAIRDGTGNTEAFF. In DNA form, the CDR3 reads TGTGCCATCAGAGACGGGACGGGGAACACTGAAGCTTTCTTT.